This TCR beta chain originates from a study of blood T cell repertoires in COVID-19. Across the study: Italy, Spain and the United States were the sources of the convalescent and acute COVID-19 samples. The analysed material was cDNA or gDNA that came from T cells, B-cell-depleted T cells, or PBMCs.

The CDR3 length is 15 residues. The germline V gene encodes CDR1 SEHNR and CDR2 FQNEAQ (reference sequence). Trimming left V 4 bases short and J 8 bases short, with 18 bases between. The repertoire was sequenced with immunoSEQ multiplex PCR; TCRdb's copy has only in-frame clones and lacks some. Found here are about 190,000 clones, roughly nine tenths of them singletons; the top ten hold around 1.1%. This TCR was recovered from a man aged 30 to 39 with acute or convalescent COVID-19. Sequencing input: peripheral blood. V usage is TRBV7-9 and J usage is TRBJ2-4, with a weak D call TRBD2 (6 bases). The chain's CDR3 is CASSSSRGGRDIQYF. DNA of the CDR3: TGTGCCAGCAGCTCTTCGCGCGGAGGGCGGGACATTCAGTACTTC.